This entry lists 15 T cell receptor beta chains sequenced from one sample in a study of T-cell memory formation after mild COVID-19. TCRdb reanalysed the 5' RACE reads using MiXCR and keeps one entry per CDR3 protein. The table has about 430,000 distinct CDR3 sequences, more than 15% seen once; the top ten hold 20% to 25%. The specimen was PBMCs or a T cell subset sorted from them (not recorded which). Source of these receptors: a man aged 18 to 30 who had mild COVID-19 (a few samples of this study predate the infection). Cell type and time point are not known.

This clonotype was counted only a few times. The rearrangement links TRBV20-1 to TRBJ2-5; D might be TRBD2 (5 bases). Germline V CDR1 and CDR2: DFQATT, SNEGSKA (reference sequence). The V and J ends lost 2 bases and 4 bases respectively, with 14 bases between them. The CDR3 runs 14 residues. This CDR3 reads CSARSSHGPETQYF. DNA for the CDR3: TGCAGTGCTAGATCTAGCCATGGGCCAGAGACCCAGTACTTC.

This clonotype was found a few times. This chain connects TRBV6-1 to TRBJ1-5; D might be TRBD1 (6 bases). Trimming shortened V by 1 base and J by 6 bases, and 10 bases separated the two germline ends. CDR1 is MNHNS, CDR2 SASEGT, per germline. The CDR3 contains 14 residues. Here the CDR3 DNA reads TGTGCCAGCAGTGAAGACAGGGTGCGTCAGCCCCAGCATTTT. It encodes CASSEDRVRQPQHF.

The chain joins TRBV12-3 or TRBV12-4 to TRBJ1-5; TRBD1 might be the D (5 bases). This CDR3 contains 15 residues. Trimming pared 5 bases from V and 7 bases from J, leaving 18 bases between. CDR3: CASSQSGRSNQPQHF. CDR3 nucleotide sequence: TGTGCCAGCAGTCAATCGGGACGGTCGAACCAGCCCCAGCATTTT.

This clonotype was seen a handful of times. The genes are TRBV4-1 and TRBJ2-2, with D perhaps given as TRBD1 or TRBD2 (5 bases each). The CDR3 has 15 residues. Germline V CDR1 and CDR2: MGHRA, YSYEKL. Trimming pared 3 bases from V and 1 base from J, leaving 9 bases between. CDR3 nucleotides: TGCGCCAGCAGCCACAGGGACCTGAACACCGGGGAGCTGTTTTTT. Translation gives CASSHRDLNTGELFF.

V is TRBV6-4 and J is TRBJ2-1; the match to TRBD1 covers 9 bases. The CDR3 loop spans 13 amino acids. The V and J ends lost 0 bases and 9 bases, in that order; junction bases with no gene match: 0. CDR1 is MRHNA, CDR2 SNTAGT, per germline. This CDR3 is CASSDSDRGEQFF. CDR3 in DNA: TGTGCCAGCAGTGACTCGGACAGGGGTGAGCAGTTCTTC.

In this sample, this clonotype turned up a few times. CDR3 loop: CARMRGLPDTQYF. The DNA for the CDR3 is TGTGCCAGAATGAGGGGACTTCCAGATACGCAGTATTTT. V gene TRBV7-2 combines with J gene TRBJ2-3; the D gene is possibly TRBD2 (6 bases). Trimming removed 9 bases at V and 4 bases at J, with 14 bases between. CDR3 length equals 13 residues. Germline V gene sequence: CDR1 SGHTA, CDR2 FQGNSA.

This clonotype has more than one count but fewer than ten. This chain joins TRBV18 and TRBJ2-2, with 8 bases lining up with TRBD1. After removal of 2 bases from V and 6 bases from J, the junction contained 5 bases not matched to a gene. There are 15 residues in the CDR3. The germline gives CDR1 KGHSH, CDR2 LQKENI. CDR3 sequence reads: CASSPYDRGAGELFF. The CDR3 DNA reads as TGTGCCAGCTCACCATACGACAGGGGAGCCGGGGAGCTGTTTTTT.

CDR3 nucleotides: TGCAGTGCCCGGAGGGTTAGTTCCTACGAGCAGTACTTC. Translated, it gives CSARRVSSYEQYF. The V and J genes are TRBV20-1 and TRBJ2-7; tentative D call: TRBD2 (6 bases). CDR1 DFQATT and CDR2 SNEGSKA come from the germline V gene (reference sequence). Trimming took off 6 bases at V and 1 base at J, with 13 bases between the two ends. This CDR3 spans 13 amino acids.

This clonotype was counted many times. The CDR3 DNA is TGTGCCAGCAGCTTAGCTCTCGGCAGGGACTACGAGCAGTACTTC. It codes for CASSLALGRDYEQYF. The J gene is TRBJ2-7, the V gene TRBV7-9, with a possible D match to TRBD1 (5 bases). Germline values: CDR1 SEHNR, CDR2 FQNEAQ (reference sequence). The length of the CDR3 is 15 residues. V lost 0 bases, J lost 3 bases, and 12 bases lay in between.

Written as DNA, the CDR3 is TGTGCCAGCAGCTCCCTTGGGCAGACTGAAGCTTTCTTT. It is translated as CASSSLGQTEAFF. The chain couples TRBV7-2 to TRBJ1-1; D is ambiguous. Per germline, CDR1 SGHTA and CDR2 FQGNSA. The CDR3 covers 13 residues. V was cut by 4 bases and J by 5 bases, with 11 bases left in between.

This clonotype was counted a few times. This rearrangement joins TRBV11-2 to TRBJ2-1, with D maybe TRBD2 (7 bases). V gave up 5 bases and J gave up 8 bases, with 19 bases separating them. CDR3 length equals 15 residues. Germline V gene lookup returns CDR1 SGHAT and CDR2 FQNNGV. The CDR3 nucleotides read TGTGCCAGCAGCGAGTCTGCGGGGGCTGCCGATGAGCAGTTCTTC. This encodes CASSESAGAADEQFF.

This chain uses TRBV7-2 with TRBJ2-3; TRBD2 is a possible D gene (7 bases). Trimming removed 3 bases from V and 5 bases from J, with 12 bases in between. Germline-derived CDR1 and CDR2 are SGHTA and FQGNSA. This CDR3 contains 14 residues. In DNA form, the CDR3 reads TGTGCCAGCAGCTTGGGGGGGCTAGTAGATACGCAGTATTTT. The encoded protein is CASSLGGLVDTQYF.

This clonotype came up a few times. The chain couples TRBV28 to TRBJ1-3, with 10 bases aligning to TRBD1. J was trimmed by 1 base and V by 4 bases; bases with no gene match: 7. CDR1 and CDR2 from the germline V gene are MDHEN and SYDVKM. This CDR3 is built from 17 residues. The CDR3 DNA reads TGTGCCAGCAGTTCGACAGGGGGCAGGATGTCTGGAAACACCATATATTTT. It specifies CASSSTGGRMSGNTIYF.

The chain combines TRBV20-1 with TRBJ1-2, with 10 bases that match TRBD1. Unmatched junction bases numbered 10, after V lost 5 bases and J lost 4 bases. This CDR3 comprises 15 residues. The V gene's germline CDR1 is DFQATT and CDR2 SNEGSKA (reference sequence). The CDR3, as DNA: TGCAGTGCTCCGTCAGGGACAGGGGACGGCTATGGCTACACCTTC. It yields the protein CSAPSGTGDGYGYTF.

The chain uses TRBV5-1 and TRBJ1-5; unclear D gene. This CDR3 comprises 15 residues. Deletions cut 0 bases from V and 4 bases from J, with 11 bases between. CDR1 and CDR2 (germline): SGHRS, YFSETQ. The CDR3 loop is CASSLAGVPNQPQHF. The CDR3 bases are TGCGCCAGCAGCTTGGCCGGGGTTCCTAATCAGCCCCAGCATTTT.